The next 12 T cell receptor beta chains were all read from a single sample in a study of cytomegalovirus exposure and HLA in healthy donors. Method: immunoSEQ multiplex PCR; TCRdb's copy keeps in-frame clones and lacks some. The sample has approximately 180,000 clones, roughly 89% seen once. Material for sequencing was PBMCs. Source of these receptors: a woman aged 25 to 39 in good health and CMV-seronegative.

The chain recombines TRBV19 with TRBJ2-1, with D uncertain. The length of the CDR3 is 15 residues. CDR1 is LNHDA, CDR2 SQIVND, per germline (reference sequence). V gave up 3 bases and J gave up 2 bases, with 11 bases separating them. The CDR3 sequence is CASSMRPSTYNEQFF. CDR3 in DNA: TGTGCCAGTAGTATGCGGCCATCCACCTACAATGAGCAGTTCTTC.

This clone has a single count. The chain combines TRBV7-8 with TRBJ1-4; D uncertain. The germline V and J ends were trimmed by 3 bases and 5 bases, with 10 bases remaining between them. The CDR3 length is 14 residues. The germline CDR1 and CDR2 sequences are SGHVS and FQNEAQ. The CDR3 loop is CASSFVPGNEKLFF. Here the CDR3 DNA reads TGTGCCAGCAGCTTCGTCCCGGGAAATGAAAAACTGTTTTTT.

This sequence joins TRBV14 and TRBJ1-6, with no clear D. The V gene's germline CDR1 is SGHDN and CDR2 FVKESK. V lost 0 bases to trimming and J lost 0 bases, with 6 bases between them. The CDR3 runs to 16 residues. The CDR3 is CASSQDASSYNSPLHF. DNA for the CDR3: TGTGCCAGCAGCCAAGATGCGAGCTCCTATAATTCACCCCTCCACTTT. Using reference TRBV14 and TRBJ1-6 for the parts outside the CDR3, the full variable domain is EAGVTQFPSHSVIEKGQTVTLRCDPISGHDNLYWYRRVMGKEIKFLLHFVKESKQDESGMPNNRFLAERTGGTYSTLKVQPAELEDSGVYFCASSQDASSYNSPLHFGNGTRLTVT.

The J gene is TRBJ1-2, the V gene TRBV28, with TRBD1 matching 9 bases. Germline trimming cut 6 bases from V and 4 bases from J; bases unmatched to any gene: 3. Germline CDR1 and CDR2: MDHEN and SYDVKM. The CDR3 runs 13 residues. CDR3 bases: TGTGCCAGCAGCTTGGACAGGGGCTATGGCTACACCTTC. This encodes CASSLDRGYGYTF.

This clone has only one observation. The chain is built from TRBV2 and TRBJ2-3; the match to TRBD2 covers 11 bases. The CDR3 totals 17 residues. With 1 base clipped from V and 5 bases from J, the junction kept 8 bases outside the gene matches. Per germline, CDR1 SNHLY and CDR2 FYNNEI. This chain's CDR3 is CASSEGSGGAWGDTQYF. DNA of the CDR3: TGTGCCAGCAGTGAAGGTAGCGGGGGGGCCTGGGGAGATACGCAGTATTTT. The full variable domain, its missing parts supplied by reference TRBV2 and TRBJ2-3, is EPEVTQTPSHQVTQMGQEVILRCVPISNHLYFYWYRQILGQKVEFLVSFYNNEISEKSEIFDDQFSVERPDGSNFTLKIRSTKLEDSAMYFCASSEGSGGAWGDTQYFGPGTRLTVL.

The chain links TRBV27 to TRBJ2-7, with 11 bases lining up with TRBD1. The CDR3 has 15 amino acids. V dropped 6 bases and J dropped 2; count of bases not matched to a gene: 6. Germline lookup yields CDR1 MNHEY and CDR2 SMNVEV (reference sequence). CDR3 amino acids: CASSPGQGAAYEQYF. In DNA, the CDR3 is TGTGCCAGCAGCCCTGGACAGGGGGCTGCCTACGAGCAGTACTTC.

For this clone: Other DNA variants within this sample encode the same CDR3. This rearrangement joins TRBV9 to TRBJ1-1; D gene uncertain. Between the trimmed V and J ends, which lost 2 bases and 0 bases, there was a span of 5 bases. Germline V gene sequence: CDR1 SGDLS, CDR2 YYNGEE. There are 13 residues in the CDR3. The DNA of the CDR3 is TGTGCCAGCAGCGTCTCTCTGAACACTGAAGCTTTCTTT. Protein: CASSVSLNTEAFF.

V usage is TRBV15 and J usage is TRBJ1-3; TRBD1 might be the D (6 bases). The CDR3 spans 17 residues. Deletions cut 1 base from V and 1 base from J, with 14 bases between. The germline CDR1 and CDR2 sequences are LNHNV and YYDKDF (reference sequence). The CDR3 spells CATSRGRDTNSGNTIYF. DNA of the CDR3: TGTGCCACCAGCAGAGGTCGGGACACTAATTCTGGAAACACCATATATTTT. Based on the CDR3 plus reference TRBV15 and TRBJ1-3, the full variable domain is DAMVIQNPRYQVTQFGKPVTLSCSQTLNHNVMYWYQQKSSQAPKLLFHYYDKDFNNEADTPDNFQSRRPNTSFCFLDIRSPGLGDTAMYLCATSRGRDTNSGNTIYFGEGSWLTVV.

The chain is built from TRBV27 and TRBJ1-6; 8 nucleotides align to TRBD1. The CDR3 is made up of 15 amino acids. Trimming took 9 bases from V and 13 from J; bases not matched to a gene: 17. In germline, CDR1 is MNHEY, CDR2 SMNVEV (reference sequence). The CDR3 sequence is CASEDGGQAGLPLHF. The CDR3 nucleotides are TGTGCCAGTGAGGACGGGGGACAGGCTGGGTTGCCCCTCCACTTT.

The V call is TRBV5-4, the J call TRBJ2-1, with a possible D match to TRBD2 (5 bases). The V gene lost 1 base and the J gene lost 4 bases, with 12 bases spanning the gap. Germline assignment: CDR1 SGHNT and CDR2 YYREEE (reference sequence). The CDR3 has 15 amino acids. In DNA form, the CDR3 reads TGTGCCAGCAGCTTGCTGCGGGCAGAGTACAATGAGCAGTTCTTC. Its translation is CASSLLRAEYNEQFF.

The chain carries TRBV6-1 and TRBJ1-5; no clear D gene. Trimming pared 4 bases from V and 0 bases from J, leaving 10 bases between. The CDR3 runs 15 residues. Looked up from germline, CDR1 is MNHNS and CDR2 is SASEGT. The CDR3 loop is CASSVGVYSNQPQHF. Here the CDR3 DNA reads TGTGCCAGCAGTGTAGGAGTTTATAGCAATCAGCCCCAGCATTTT.

The V gene is TRBV5-4, the J gene TRBJ2-2; 12 bases map to TRBD1. Germline loops: CDR1 SGHNT, CDR2 YYREEE (reference sequence). With V trimmed by 6 bases and J by 9 bases, 12 bases remained unmatched. CDR3 length: 16 amino acids. CDR3 in amino acids: CASTIPGTGGSRELFF. DNA for the CDR3: TGTGCCAGCACGATCCCCGGGACAGGGGGCTCTCGGGAGCTGTTTTTT.